The 3 T cell receptor beta chains listed next were all sequenced from one sample in a study of blood T cell repertoires in COVID-19. Some clones are missing from TCRdb's copy, which holds only in-frame ones; the method was immunoSEQ multiplex PCR. The data contain roughly 340,000 clones, about 90% of them singletons. The specimen was peripheral blood. The receptor source for this set is a woman in her 30s with COVID-19, enrolled during active disease.

This clone is a singleton in its sample. J is TRBJ2-1 and V is TRBV2, with D perhaps TRBD1 (5 bases). Per the germline V gene, CDR1 is SNHLY and CDR2 is FYNNEI. This CDR3 region has 12 residues. With 4 bases removed from V and 7 bases from J, the gap between germline ends came to 8 bases. The CDR3 reads CASSGRGNEQFF. CDR3 in DNA: TGTGCCAGCAGTGGAAGGGGAAATGAGCAGTTCTTC. The whole variable domain, remainder taken from reference TRBV2 and TRBJ2-1, is EPEVTQTPSHQVTQMGQEVILRCVPISNHLYFYWYRQILGQKVEFLVSFYNNEISEKSEIFDDQFSVERPDGSNFTLKIRSTKLEDSAMYFCASSGRGNEQFFGPGTRLTVL.

CDR3 protein: CASSFDRGYTEAFF. The CDR3 DNA reads TGTGCCAGCAGTTTTGACAGGGGTTACACTGAAGCTTTCTTT. The chain carries TRBV5-4 and TRBJ1-1; 8 bases agree with TRBD1. The CDR3 has 14 amino acids. Per the germline V gene, CDR1 is SGHNT and CDR2 is YYREEE (reference sequence). V dropped 5 bases and J dropped 3; count of bases not matched to a gene: 6.

The rearrangement joins TRBV28 to TRBJ2-3; TRBD1 matches at 9 bases. Germline CDR1 MDHEN, CDR2 SYDVKM. Trimming removed 8 bases from V and 4 bases from J; junction bases left unmatched: 7. The CDR3 length is 14 residues. CDR3 DNA: TGTGCCAGCGTGACAGGGGGGGGAGCAGATACGCAGTATTTT. It encodes CASVTGGGADTQYF.